The 13 T cell receptor beta chains below come from one sample, sequenced in a study of cytomegalovirus exposure and HLA in healthy donors. Using immunoSEQ multiplex PCR, the repertoire was profiled, and TCRdb retains in-frame clones only, with some absent. The profile shows about 130,000 clones, more than 80% of them singletons. Input material: PBMCs. The receptors derive from a woman in her 30s in good health and CMV-seropositive.

The chain joins TRBV19 to TRBJ2-3, with 9 bases matching TRBD1. Germline V gene lookup returns CDR1 LNHDA and CDR2 SQIVND (reference sequence). Trimming at V came to 7 bases and at J to 7 bases, leaving 9 bases not matched to a gene. This CDR3 has 14 residues. CDR3 sequence: CASTSTGGAHTQYF. CDR3 in DNA: TGTGCCAGTACCTCAACAGGGGGCGCACATACGCAGTATTTT.

The chain employs TRBV10-3 and TRBJ1-2; 9 bases map to TRBD1. From germline, CDR1 is ENHRY and CDR2 SYGVKD. The CDR3 loop spans 13 amino acids. The ends lost 6 bases at V and 7 bases at J; junction bases unmatched: 6. This CDR3 is CAIRGGTGFGYTF. The CDR3 DNA reads TGTGCCATCAGGGGGGGGACAGGGTTTGGCTACACCTTC.

This clone was seen only once. V usage is TRBV2 and J usage is TRBJ2-5; 9 bases are shared with TRBD2. The germline CDR1 and CDR2 sequences are SNHLY and FYNNEI. After removal of 5 bases from V and 5 bases from J, the junction contained 15 bases not matched to a gene. The CDR3 has 17 amino acids. In DNA form, the CDR3 reads TGTGCCAGCAGTTGGCAACTAGCGGGTGGGCCGGGGGAGACCCAGTACTTC. Translating it yields CASSWQLAGGPGETQYF.

The V gene is TRBV5-8, the J gene TRBJ2-3, with D hard to call. V dropped 1 base and J dropped 4 bases, with 10 bases sitting between them. Germline CDR1 is SGHTS and CDR2 is YDEGEE. This CDR3 has 14 residues. The CDR3 loop reads CASSLLRPADTQYF. In DNA form, the CDR3 reads TGTGCCAGCAGCTTGCTCCGTCCAGCAGATACGCAGTATTTT.

DNA for the CDR3: TGTGCCAGCAGTGAGTATGGGACTAGCGGGCGCCGGGATGAGCAGTTCTTC. Protein sequence: CASSEYGTSGRRDEQFF. The rearrangement joins TRBV6-4 to TRBJ2-1; 12 nucleotides align to TRBD2. Germline CDR1 is MRHNA and CDR2 is SNTAGT. This CDR3 has 17 amino acids. The trim removed 3 bases at V and 8 bases at J, leaving 11 bases unmatched.

The chain couples TRBV7-8 to TRBJ2-7; 8 nucleotides line up with TRBD2. Germline lookup yields CDR1 SGHVS and CDR2 FQNEAQ. The CDR3 extends over 20 amino acids. V lost 5 bases and J lost 2; bases outside the gene matches: 23. The CDR3 protein is CASSPTRAITSRGVPYEQYF. Written as DNA, the CDR3 is TGTGCCAGCAGCCCTACGCGCGCCATTACTTCGCGGGGGGTTCCCTACGAGCAGTACTTC.

This clone appeared a single time. This rearrangement joins TRBV5-4 to TRBJ2-3; 13 bases fit TRBD2. Germline values: CDR1 SGHNT, CDR2 YYREEE (reference sequence). V shed 4 bases, J shed 0 bases, and the junction held 2 bases outside the gene matches. The CDR3 spans 16 residues. The CDR3 is CASSRGLAGSTDTQYF. The CDR3 DNA reads as TGTGCCAGCAGCAGGGGACTAGCGGGGAGCACAGATACGCAGTATTTT.

V usage is TRBV14 and J usage is TRBJ2-3; the D gene is possibly TRBD2 (6 bases). V lost 4 bases, J lost 4 bases, and 12 bases lay in between. In germline, CDR1 is SGHDN, CDR2 FVKESK. This CDR3 is 14 amino acids long. CDR3 amino acids: CASSLRRDPDTQYF. In DNA form, the CDR3 reads TGTGCCAGCAGCCTCAGGCGGGATCCAGATACGCAGTATTTT. Based on the CDR3 plus reference TRBV14 and TRBJ2-3, the full variable domain is EAGVTQFPSHSVIEKGQTVTLRCDPISGHDNLYWYRRVMGKEIKFLLHFVKESKQDESGMPNNRFLAERTGGTYSTLKVQPAELEDSGVYFCASSLRRDPDTQYFGPGTRLTVL.

This clone was seen a single time. The V call is TRBV10-2, the J call TRBJ2-7, with 11 bases fitting TRBD1. V lost 6 bases and J lost 7; bases outside the gene matches: 8. This CDR3 has 14 residues. Germline-derived CDR1 and CDR2 are WSHSY and SAAADI. CDR3 nucleotides: TGCGCCAGCAGCAGGACAGGGGGCTCGGGGGAGCAGTACTTC. Translation gives CASSRTGGSGEQYF.

This chain connects TRBV6-6 to TRBJ2-5; TRBD1 matches at 8 bases. Germline V gene lookup returns CDR1 MNHNY and CDR2 SVGAGI (reference sequence). V shed 8 bases, J shed 1 base, and the junction held 6 bases outside the gene matches. This CDR3 comprises 14 residues. The CDR3 loop reads CASGTGIPQETQYF. As DNA, the CDR3 is TGTGCCAGCGGGACAGGAATCCCCCAAGAGACCCAGTACTTC.

The chain recombines TRBV5-1 with TRBJ1-4; D gene unclear. Trimming removed 8 bases from V and 3 bases from J, with 14 bases in between. Germline lookup yields CDR1 SGHRS and CDR2 YFSETQ. CDR3 length equals 14 residues. CDR3 nucleotide sequence: TGCGCCAGTAGACTTCTCGGCTCTAATGAAAAACTGTTTTTT. Translating gives CASRLLGSNEKLFF.

The chain couples TRBV27 to TRBJ2-7; D possibly corresponds to TRBD1 (6 bases). The CDR3 extends over 17 amino acids. Germline CDR1 reads MNHEY; CDR2 reads SMNVEV (reference sequence). V lost 4 bases and J 0 bases, leaving 19 bases between the germline ends. This CDR3 is CASSSLLRDTDSYEQYF. Here the CDR3 DNA reads TGTGCCAGCAGTTCTTTACTCCGGGACACTGACTCCTACGAGCAGTACTTC.

The CDR3 DNA is TGTGCCAGCAGTGCCGCTCGCGGGGGGGACACAGATACGCAGTATTTT. It yields the protein CASSAARGGDTDTQYF. This chain uses TRBV6-1 with TRBJ2-3, with TRBD2 matching over 9 bases. CDR1 and CDR2 (germline): MNHNS, SASEGT. V dropped 4 bases and J dropped 2; count of bases not matched to a gene: 7. The CDR3 length is 16 residues.